The rows below give T cell receptor beta chains drawn from one sample of a study of OX40 agonist ivuxolimab in advanced cancers. Using immunoSEQ multiplex PCR, the repertoire was profiled, and TCRdb retains in-frame clones only, with some absent. Of about 70,000 clones listed, more than 80% are singletons. The sample consisted of CD4+ or CD8+ T cells sorted from blood, taken in a trial of the OX40 agonist ivuxolimab. These receptors were collected from an adult with an advanced solid tumor such as melanoma, head and neck, liver or kidney cancer. Each CDR3 is given with its conserved first and last residue. The D gene is left open where the match is weak. Size is stated for part of the rows, as once, few or many counts, or as a class when the clone is expanded.

d_gene	abundance	v_gene	j_gene	len	CDR3aa	CDR3nt
NA	NA	TRBV7-2	TRBJ1-2	14	CASSLERRAGGYTF	TGTGCCAGCAGCTTAGAACGTCGGGCGGGTGGCTACACCTTC
NA	NA	TRBV18	TRBJ1-4	15	CASSPEGHSNEKLFF	TGTGCCAGCTCACCTGAAGGACACTCTAATGAAAAACTGTTTTTT
TRBD1	NA	TRBV10-2	TRBJ1-2	16	CASSGNPGQGAFGYTF	TGCGCCAGCAGTGGAAATCCGGGACAGGGGGCATTTGGCTACACCTTC
NA	few	TRBV28	TRBJ1-1	12	CASSFLRTEAFF	TGTGCCAGCAGTTTTTTGAGAACTGAAGCTTTCTTT
NA	NA	TRBV5-4	TRBJ2-7	14	CASSSGGDSYEQYF	TGTGCCAGCAGCTCGGGGGGCGATTCCTACGAGCAGTACTTC
NA	NA	TRBV20-1	TRBJ1-1	11	CSGGRAGEAFF	TGCAGTGGCGGGCGAGCAGGGGAAGCTTTCTTT
NA	NA	TRBV5-6	TRBJ2-3	12	CASSFVENTQYF	TGTGCCAGCAGCTTCGTAGAGAATACGCAGTATTTT
TRBD1	NA	TRBV5-6	TRBJ1-4	15	CASSSSTGTNEKLFF	TGTGCCAGCAGCTCCTCGACAGGGACTAATGAAAAACTGTTTTTT
NA	NA	TRBV7-9	TRBJ2-7	14	CASSSSLGAYEQYF	TGTGCCAGCAGCTCCAGTTTAGGGGCCTACGAGCAGTACTTC
NA	NA	TRBV9	TRBJ2-2	15	CASSLNWGVPGELFF	TGTGCCAGCAGCTTAAACTGGGGAGTGCCCGGGGAGCTGTTTTTT
NA	NA	TRBV7-7	TRBJ2-5	14	CASSLGAGVPTQYF	TGTGCCAGCAGCTTAGGCGCAGGGGTCCCGACCCAGTACTTC
NA	NA	TRBV30	TRBJ1-2	12	CAWSVPVYGYTF	TGTGCCTGGAGTGTACCGGTCTATGGCTACACCTTC
NA	once	TRBV15	TRBJ1-2	13	CATSRGRNYGYTF	TGTGCCACCAGCAGAGGACGCAACTATGGCTACACCTTC
NA	once	TRBV5-1	TRBJ1-1	14	CASSLEYMNTEAFF	TGCGCCAGCAGCTTGGAGTATATGAACACTGAAGCTTTCTTT
NA	NA	TRBV5-5	TRBJ1-6	18	CASSFHSQGPGGNSPLHF	TGTGCCAGCAGCTTCCACTCTCAGGGCCCGGGTGGTAATTCACCCCTCCACTTT
NA	NA	TRBV6-9	TRBJ1-5	14	CASSYGRNNQPQHF	TGTGCCAGCAGTTATGGGCGGAACAATCAGCCCCAGCATTTT
NA	once	TRBV7-9	TRBJ2-5	14	CASSFSWVQETQYF	TGTGCCAGCAGCTTTTCGTGGGTACAAGAGACCCAGTACTTC
NA	NA	TRBV14	TRBJ2-7	12	CASSPLSGEQYF	TGTGCCAGCAGCCCCCTGTCGGGTGAGCAGTACTTC
TRBD1	NA	TRBV11-3	TRBJ1-2	14	CASSAGTGKYGYTF	TGTGCCAGCAGCGCCGGGACAGGGAAATATGGCTACACCTTC
NA	NA	TRBV9	TRBJ2-1	11	CAGRGICEQFF	TGTGCCGGCCGTGGAATTTGCGAGCAGTTCTTC
NA	once	TRBV6-4	TRBJ2-7	13	CASSEDRTYEQYF	TGTGCCAGCAGTGAAGACAGAACCTACGAGCAGTACTTC
NA	NA	TRBV25-1	TRBJ2-1	15	CASSRPGVTYNEQFF	TGTGCCAGCTCCCGACCCGGGGTCACCTACAATGAGCAGTTCTTC
NA	NA	TRBV6-6	TRBJ2-3	11	CASRHRDTQYF	TGTGCCAGCAGGCATAGAGATACGCAGTATTTT
NA	NA	TRBV12-5	TRBJ1-1	14	CASGLGGFDTEAFF	TGTGCTAGTGGTTTGGGTGGTTTCGACACTGAAGCTTTCTTT
NA	NA	TRBV7-2	TRBJ1-5	16	CASSLTVGRANQPQHF	TGTGCCAGCAGCTTGACGGTGGGGAGGGCCAATCAGCCCCAGCATTTT
NA	NA	TRBV7-2	TRBJ1-4	14	CASSFGQFGEKLFF	TGTGCCAGCAGCTTTGGACAGTTCGGGGAAAAACTGTTTTTT
NA	NA	TRBV4-1	TRBJ2-5	16	CASSQDPTPRGETQYF	TGCGCCAGCAGCCAAGACCCGACCCCCCGGGGAGAGACCCAGTACTTC
TRBD2	NA	TRBV9	TRBJ2-5	14	CASSVVSSGGTQYF	TGTGCCAGCAGCGTAGTGTCTAGCGGGGGCACCCAGTACTTC
TRBD1	NA	TRBV6-5	TRBJ1-1	14	CASTAGGLNTEAFF	TGTGCCAGCACGGCAGGGGGCTTGAACACTGAAGCTTTCTTT
TRBD1	NA	TRBV6-5	TRBJ1-6	15	CASSLEGADNSPLHF	TGTGCCAGCAGCCTCGAGGGGGCTGACAATTCACCCCTCCACTTT
NA	NA	TRBV7-2	TRBJ2-7	14	CASSLGASSYEQYF	TGTGCCAGCAGCTTAGGAGCGAGCTCCTACGAGCAGTACTTC
TRBD1	NA	TRBV5-6	TRBJ2-5	14	CASSLGQGQETQYF	TGTGCCAGCAGCTTGGGACAGGGCCAAGAGACCCAGTACTTC
NA	few	TRBV5-4	TRBJ1-6	15	CASSQPGSPHSPLHF	TGTGCCAGCAGCCAGCCGGGTTCACCCCATTCACCCCTCCACTTT
NA	NA	TRBV19	TRBJ1-2	13	CASSVYEGYGYTF	TGTGCCAGTAGTGTTTATGAAGGCTATGGCTACACCTTC
TRBD1	many	TRBV6-6	TRBJ2-7	16	CASSYSPGQGLGEQYF	TGTGCCAGCAGTTACTCACCGGGACAGGGCCTGGGTGAGCAGTACTTC
NA	NA	TRBV6-1	TRBJ2-3	11	CASSHSDTQYF	TGTGCCAGCAGCCATTCAGATACGCAGTATTTT
TRBD1	NA	TRBV28	TRBJ1-4	14	CASRPQGAGEKLFF	TGTGCCAGCAGGCCTCAGGGGGCTGGGGAAAAACTGTTTTTT
NA	NA	TRBV30	TRBJ1-1	12	CACNRAHTEAFF	TGTGCCTGTAACAGGGCGCACACTGAAGCTTTCTTT
NA	few	TRBV5-1	TRBJ2-1	15	CASSLEPSSYNEQFF	TGCGCCAGCAGCTTGGAACCTAGCTCCTACAATGAGCAGTTCTTC
NA	NA	TRBV28	TRBJ2-7	14	CASSLIRGLDEQYF	TGTGCCAGCAGTTTAATTCGGGGTTTGGACGAGCAGTACTTC
NA	NA	TRBV7-2	TRBJ2-6	16	CASTPRQIAGANVLTF	TGTGCCAGCACTCCACGACAGATCGCTGGGGCCAACGTCCTGACTTTC
TRBD1	once	TRBV7-3	TRBJ1-6	15	CASSFSGQQNSPLHF	TGTGCCAGCAGCTTCTCGGGACAGCAAAATTCACCCCTCCACTTT
TRBD2	NA	TRBV6-5	TRBJ2-3	16	CASSYDTSGGADTQYF	TGTGCCAGCAGTTACGATACTAGCGGGGGCGCAGATACGCAGTATTTT
NA	once	TRBV6-5	TRBJ2-5	14	CASTPRGEKETQYF	TGTGCCAGCACCCCAAGGGGGGAAAAAGAGACCCAGTACTTC
NA	NA	TRBV10-3	TRBJ1-2	14	CAISEMAGYYGYTF	TGTGCCATCAGTGAGATGGCAGGGTACTATGGCTACACCTTC
NA	NA	TRBV11-2	TRBJ2-3	13	CASSLDRGDTQYF	TGTGCCAGCAGCTTAGATCGGGGAGATACGCAGTATTTT
NA	once	TRBV18	TRBJ1-5	16	CASSRNPTGAGQPQHF	TGTGCCAGCTCACGAAACCCGACAGGCGCCGGTCAGCCCCAGCATTTT
NA	NA	TRBV6-5	TRBJ1-1	11	CASSRETEAFF	TGTGCCAGCAGTCGAGAAACTGAAGCTTTCTTT